This TCR beta chain was captured in a study of cytomegalovirus exposure and HLA in healthy donors. Study findings and constraints: Despite most TCR sequences being rare, some public TCRs occurred in many donors.

V was clipped by 1 base and J by 6 bases; unmatched bases: 6. The CDR3 has 15 residues. The germline V gene encodes CDR1 GTSNPN and CDR2 SVGIG (reference sequence). This clone has only one observation. Antigen: not known. The assay was immunoSEQ multiplex PCR, and TCRdb's table has in-frame clones only and misses some. The table lists about 200,000 clones, about 79% of them singletons, with 13% in the top ten. Specimen: PBMCs. The chain has TRBV30 and TRBJ1-4; 9 nucleotides align to TRBD1. This receptor was obtained from a woman in her twenties or thirties in good health and CMV-seropositive. In nucleotides, the CDR3 is TGTGCCTGGAGTGCCGCCGACAGGGGGTATGAAAAACTGTTTTTT. This encodes CAWSAADRGYEKLFF.